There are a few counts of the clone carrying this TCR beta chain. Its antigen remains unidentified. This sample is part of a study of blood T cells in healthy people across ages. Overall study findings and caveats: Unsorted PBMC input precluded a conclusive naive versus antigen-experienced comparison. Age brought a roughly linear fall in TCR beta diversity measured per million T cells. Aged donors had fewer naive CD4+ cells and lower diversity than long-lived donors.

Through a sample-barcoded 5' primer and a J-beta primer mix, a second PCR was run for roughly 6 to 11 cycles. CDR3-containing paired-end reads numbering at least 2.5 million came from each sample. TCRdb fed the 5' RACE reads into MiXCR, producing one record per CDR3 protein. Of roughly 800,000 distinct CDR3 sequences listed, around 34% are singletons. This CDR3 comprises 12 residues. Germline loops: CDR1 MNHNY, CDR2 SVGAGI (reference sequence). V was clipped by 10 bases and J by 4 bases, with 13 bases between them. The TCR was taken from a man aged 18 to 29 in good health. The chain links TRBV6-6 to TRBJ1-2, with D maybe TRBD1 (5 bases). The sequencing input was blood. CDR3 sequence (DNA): TGTGCCACTACGTCAGGGCCCTATGGCTACACCTTC. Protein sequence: CATTSGPYGYTF.